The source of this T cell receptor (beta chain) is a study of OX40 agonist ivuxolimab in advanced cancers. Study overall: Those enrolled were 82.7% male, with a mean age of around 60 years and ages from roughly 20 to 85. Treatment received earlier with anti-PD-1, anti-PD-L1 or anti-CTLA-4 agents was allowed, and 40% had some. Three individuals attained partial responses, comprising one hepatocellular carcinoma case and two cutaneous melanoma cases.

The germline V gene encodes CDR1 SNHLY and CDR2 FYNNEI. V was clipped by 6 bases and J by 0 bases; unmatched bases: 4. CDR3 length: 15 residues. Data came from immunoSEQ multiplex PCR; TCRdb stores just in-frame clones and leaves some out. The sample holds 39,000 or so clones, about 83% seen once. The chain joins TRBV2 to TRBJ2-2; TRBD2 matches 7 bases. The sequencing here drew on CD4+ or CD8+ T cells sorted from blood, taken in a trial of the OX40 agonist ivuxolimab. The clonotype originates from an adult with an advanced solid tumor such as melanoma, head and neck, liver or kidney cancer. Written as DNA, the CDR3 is TGTGCCAGCAGGGCGAGCGGGGCGAACACCGGGGAGCTGTTTTTT. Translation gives CASRASGANTGELFF.